The clone carrying this T cell receptor (beta chain) was counted only a few times. With 4 bases removed from V and 2 bases from J, the gap between germline ends came to 5 bases. The CDR3 contains 13 residues. The sample belongs to a study of blood T cell repertoires in COVID-19. Individuals aged roughly 18 to 95 years were recruited from 24 US areas. TCRdb keeps only in-frame clones here, not all; method: immunoSEQ multiplex PCR. The sample shows about 160,000 clones, around 85% of them seen only once. This TCR was recovered from a woman aged 40 to 49 with acute COVID-19. The sequenced sample consisted of PBMCs or T cells enriched from blood (not recorded which). V usage is TRBV12-3 or TRBV12-4 and J usage is TRBJ1-4, with unresolved D. DNA of the CDR3: TGTGCCAGCAGTTCGTTTACTAATGAAAAACTGTTTTTT. Protein sequence: CASSSFTNEKLFF.